The rows below give T cell receptor beta chains drawn from one sample of a study of cytomegalovirus exposure and HLA in healthy donors. Only in-frame clones appear in the TCRdb table, and some are missing; sequencing was by immunoSEQ multiplex PCR. The sample includes about 130,000 clones, approximately 80% of them seen just once. The sample was PBMCs. The receptors shown here come from a young man in good health and CMV-seropositive. CDR3s include the opening cysteine and the closing phenylalanine or tryptophan. D genes are given only for firm matches. The size entry is marked missing in some rows and otherwise reads once, few, many or a size class.

d_call: TRBD1; j_call: TRBJ2-7; v_call: TRBV6-1; cdr3_length: 14; clone_size: NA; cdr3_aa: CASSEWGQSAEQYF; cdr3_nt: TGTGCCAGCAGTGAATGGGGACAGTCAGCCGAGCAGTACTTC
d_call: TRBD1; j_call: TRBJ2-5; v_call: TRBV5-1; cdr3_length: 15; clone_size: NA; cdr3_aa: CASSFSTGGQETQYF; cdr3_nt: TGCGCCAGCAGCTTTTCTACAGGGGGTCAAGAGACCCAGTACTTC
d_call: TRBD2; j_call: TRBJ2-1; v_call: TRBV5-4; cdr3_length: 16; clone_size: NA; cdr3_aa: CASSLGGLAGVDEQFF; cdr3_nt: TGTGCCAGCAGCTTGGGCGGGCTAGCGGGAGTTGATGAGCAGTTCTTC
d_call: NA; j_call: TRBJ2-7; v_call: TRBV7-3; cdr3_length: 15; clone_size: once; cdr3_aa: CASSSLAEGVYEQYF; cdr3_nt: TGTGCCAGCAGCTCGCTAGCGGAGGGGGTTTACGAGCAGTACTTC
d_call: NA; j_call: TRBJ1-3; v_call: TRBV9; cdr3_length: 14; clone_size: NA; cdr3_aa: CASSVVPGSSTIYF; cdr3_nt: TGTGCCAGCAGCGTAGTCCCAGGAAGTTCCACCATATATTTT
d_call: TRBD1; j_call: TRBJ1-4; v_call: TRBV30; cdr3_length: 16; clone_size: NA; cdr3_aa: CAWKAPLTGGVEKLFF; cdr3_nt: TGTGCCTGGAAGGCCCCCCTCACAGGGGGCGTCGAAAAACTGTTTTTT
d_call: NA; j_call: TRBJ1-2; v_call: TRBV6-6; cdr3_length: 16; clone_size: NA; cdr3_aa: CASRPPLDSPEYGYTF; cdr3_nt: TGTGCCAGCAGACCTCCTCTGGACAGCCCTGAATATGGCTACACCTTC
d_call: NA; j_call: TRBJ2-5; v_call: TRBV18; cdr3_length: 16; clone_size: once; cdr3_aa: CASSPPRVHREETQYF; cdr3_nt: TGTGCCAGCTCACCACCGAGAGTACACAGAGAAGAGACCCAGTACTTC
d_call: NA; j_call: TRBJ2-7; v_call: TRBV7-9; cdr3_length: 16; clone_size: NA; cdr3_aa: CSSSLVHRRSSYEQYF; cdr3_nt: TGTTCCAGCAGCTTAGTACACAGAAGAAGTAGCTACGAGCAGTACTTC
d_call: TRBD1; j_call: TRBJ1-5; v_call: TRBV28; cdr3_length: 16; clone_size: once; cdr3_aa: CASSLWTGTSNQPQHF; cdr3_nt: TGTGCCAGCAGTTTATGGACAGGGACCAGCAATCAGCCCCAGCATTTT
d_call: TRBD1; j_call: TRBJ1-1; v_call: TRBV30; cdr3_length: 12; clone_size: NA; cdr3_aa: CAWDRGYTEAFF; cdr3_nt: TGTGCCTGGGACAGGGGATACACTGAAGCTTTCTTT
d_call: NA; j_call: TRBJ2-1; v_call: TRBV30; cdr3_length: 10; clone_size: few; cdr3_aa: CAGGRNEQFF; cdr3_nt: TGTGCCGGCGGAAGGAATGAGCAGTTCTTC
d_call: TRBD2; j_call: TRBJ2-1; v_call: TRBV6-5; cdr3_length: 12; clone_size: few; cdr3_aa: CASSNLAGEQFF; cdr3_nt: TGTGCCAGCAGTAACCTAGCGGGTGAGCAGTTCTTC
d_call: TRBD1; j_call: TRBJ1-1; v_call: TRBV28; cdr3_length: 13; clone_size: NA; cdr3_aa: CASSFQGGNRAFF; cdr3_nt: TGTGCCAGCAGTTTTCAGGGGGGAAATAGAGCTTTCTTT
d_call: NA; j_call: TRBJ2-7; v_call: TRBV6-4; cdr3_length: 15; clone_size: NA; cdr3_aa: CASSDLSPEPYEQYF; cdr3_nt: TGTGCCAGCAGTGACTTGTCGCCAGAACCATACGAGCAGTACTTC
d_call: TRBD1; j_call: TRBJ1-1; v_call: TRBV4-3; cdr3_length: 14; clone_size: NA; cdr3_aa: CASSGRQGASEAFF; cdr3_nt: TGCGCCAGCAGCGGTCGACAGGGGGCCTCAGAAGCTTTCTTT
d_call: NA; j_call: TRBJ2-7; v_call: TRBV6-6; cdr3_length: 13; clone_size: few; cdr3_aa: CASSSPLTDEQYF; cdr3_nt: TGTGCCAGCAGTTCCCCCCTTACAGACGAGCAGTACTTC
d_call: NA; j_call: TRBJ2-7; v_call: TRBV19; cdr3_length: 13; clone_size: NA; cdr3_aa: CASTLTRSYEQYF; cdr3_nt: TGTGCCAGTACCTTGACAAGGTCCTACGAGCAGTACTTC
d_call: NA; j_call: TRBJ1-5; v_call: TRBV30; cdr3_length: 16; clone_size: NA; cdr3_aa: CAWKAKPDRYNQPQHF; cdr3_nt: TGTGCCTGGAAAGCAAAACCCGACAGATACAATCAGCCCCAGCATTTT
d_call: NA; j_call: TRBJ1-5; v_call: TRBV30; cdr3_length: 13; clone_size: NA; cdr3_aa: CAWSVRGHQPQHF; cdr3_nt: TGTGCCTGGAGTGTAAGGGGCCATCAGCCCCAGCATTTT
d_call: NA; j_call: TRBJ1-4; v_call: TRBV5-4; cdr3_length: 14; clone_size: NA; cdr3_aa: CASSLQGAVEKLFF; cdr3_nt: TGTGCCAGCAGCTTACAGGGAGCGGTCGAAAAACTGTTTTTT
d_call: NA; j_call: TRBJ1-5; v_call: TRBV28; cdr3_length: 15; clone_size: NA; cdr3_aa: CASNPWGRGNQPQHF; cdr3_nt: TGTGCCAGCAACCCCTGGGGGAGGGGCAATCAGCCCCAGCATTTT
d_call: NA; j_call: TRBJ2-1; v_call: TRBV11-2; cdr3_length: 14; clone_size: NA; cdr3_aa: CASSSYWIGDEQFF; cdr3_nt: TGTGCCAGCAGCTCGTACTGGATCGGGGATGAGCAGTTCTTC
d_call: TRBD1; j_call: TRBJ1-5; v_call: TRBV4-2; cdr3_length: 16; clone_size: NA; cdr3_aa: CASSHLGQGGNQPQHF; cdr3_nt: TGTGCCAGCAGCCACCTCGGACAGGGGGGCAATCAGCCCCAGCATTTT
d_call: NA; j_call: TRBJ1-2; v_call: TRBV30; cdr3_length: 12; clone_size: few; cdr3_aa: CAWSRQDGGYTF; cdr3_nt: TGTGCCTGGAGTCGACAGGACGGTGGCTACACCTTC
d_call: NA; j_call: TRBJ1-1; v_call: TRBV4-3; cdr3_length: 14; clone_size: NA; cdr3_aa: CASSQRTGNTEAFF; cdr3_nt: TGCGCCAGCAGCCAAAGAACCGGGAACACTGAAGCTTTCTTT
d_call: TRBD1; j_call: TRBJ2-7; v_call: TRBV10-1; cdr3_length: 13; clone_size: few; cdr3_aa: CASSESQGVAQYF; cdr3_nt: TGCGCCAGCAGTGAAAGCCAGGGGGTGGCGCAGTACTTC
d_call: TRBD1; j_call: TRBJ2-5; v_call: TRBV18; cdr3_length: 15; clone_size: NA; cdr3_aa: CASSVGTGGVGTQYF; cdr3_nt: TGTGCCAGCTCAGTCGGGACAGGGGGCGTCGGGACCCAGTACTTC
d_call: NA; j_call: TRBJ2-7; v_call: TRBV5-1; cdr3_length: 13; clone_size: NA; cdr3_aa: CASSFGQLYEQYF; cdr3_nt: TGCGCCAGCAGCTTTGGGCAGCTCTACGAGCAGTACTTC
d_call: TRBD2; j_call: TRBJ2-3; v_call: TRBV4-2; cdr3_length: 17; clone_size: NA; cdr3_aa: CASSQDLLAGLTDTQYF; cdr3_nt: TGTGCCAGCAGCCAAGATTTACTAGCGGGGCTCACAGATACGCAGTATTTT
d_call: NA; j_call: TRBJ2-7; v_call: TRBV14; cdr3_length: 13; clone_size: NA; cdr3_aa: CASSYSLGYEQYF; cdr3_nt: TGTGCCAGCAGCTACAGCTTGGGCTACGAGCAGTACTTC
d_call: NA; j_call: TRBJ2-2; v_call: TRBV7-2; cdr3_length: 15; clone_size: once; cdr3_aa: CASRTTGGYTGELFF; cdr3_nt: TGTGCCAGCCGCACGACCGGAGGATACACCGGGGAGCTGTTTTTT
d_call: TRBD1; j_call: TRBJ1-4; v_call: TRBV10-2; cdr3_length: 13; clone_size: NA; cdr3_aa: CASSGQYNEKLFF; cdr3_nt: TGCGCCAGCTCGGGACAGTATAATGAAAAACTGTTTTTT
d_call: TRBD1; j_call: TRBJ2-7; v_call: TRBV15; cdr3_length: 14; clone_size: NA; cdr3_aa: CATSTRTGPYEQYF; cdr3_nt: TGTGCCACCAGCACCCGGACAGGGCCCTACGAGCAGTACTTC
d_call: NA; j_call: TRBJ2-2; v_call: TRBV4-2; cdr3_length: 18; clone_size: NA; cdr3_aa: CASSQENPGTLNTGELFF; cdr3_nt: TGTGCCAGCAGCCAAGAGAACCCCGGGACACTCAACACCGGGGAGCTGTTTTTT
d_call: NA; j_call: TRBJ2-7; v_call: TRBV7-8; cdr3_length: 16; clone_size: few; cdr3_aa: CASSVRGQRSSYEQYF; cdr3_nt: TGTGCCAGCAGCGTACGAGGCCAGCGGAGCTCCTACGAGCAGTACTTC
d_call: TRBD1; j_call: TRBJ2-5; v_call: TRBV7-9; cdr3_length: 15; clone_size: NA; cdr3_aa: CASSPWTGLGETQYF; cdr3_nt: TGTGCCAGCAGCCCATGGACAGGCCTTGGGGAGACCCAGTACTTC
d_call: TRBD1; j_call: TRBJ1-2; v_call: TRBV6-5; cdr3_length: 14; clone_size: NA; cdr3_aa: CASSYLAGQYGYTF; cdr3_nt: TGTGCCAGCAGTTACTTGGCGGGACAGTATGGCTACACCTTC
d_call: NA; j_call: TRBJ1-1; v_call: TRBV5-5; cdr3_length: 15; clone_size: NA; cdr3_aa: CASRFTGQLNTEAFF; cdr3_nt: TGTGCCAGCAGGTTCACCGGACAGTTGAACACTGAAGCTTTCTTT
d_call: NA; j_call: TRBJ2-7; v_call: TRBV9; cdr3_length: 16; clone_size: NA; cdr3_aa: CASSPRGQGGLYEQYF; cdr3_nt: TGTGCCAGCAGCCCCCGGGGGCAGGGGGGTCTCTACGAGCAGTACTTC
d_call: NA; j_call: TRBJ2-5; v_call: TRBV15; cdr3_length: 14; clone_size: NA; cdr3_aa: CATSSPPEVETQYF; cdr3_nt: TGTGCCACCAGCAGCCCTCCGGAGGTGGAGACCCAGTACTTC
d_call: TRBD2; j_call: TRBJ2-3; v_call: TRBV5-1; cdr3_length: 17; clone_size: NA; cdr3_aa: CASSAGTSGSRGDTQYF; cdr3_nt: TGCGCCAGCAGCGCCGGGACTAGCGGGTCCCGAGGAGATACGCAGTATTTT
d_call: NA; j_call: TRBJ1-1; v_call: TRBV2; cdr3_length: 13; clone_size: NA; cdr3_aa: CASSDNMNTEAFF; cdr3_nt: TGTGCCAGCAGCGACAACATGAACACTGAAGCTTTCTTT
d_call: TRBD1; j_call: TRBJ2-1; v_call: TRBV5-4; cdr3_length: 17; clone_size: NA; cdr3_aa: CASIPGQGDLGFNEQFF; cdr3_nt: TGTGCCAGCATTCCGGGACAGGGGGACCTGGGTTTCAATGAGCAGTTCTTC
d_call: NA; j_call: TRBJ1-2; v_call: TRBV28; cdr3_length: 15; clone_size: NA; cdr3_aa: CASSPPSGGGYGYTF; cdr3_nt: TGTGCCAGCAGTCCACCTTCGGGGGGCGGGTATGGCTACACCTTC
d_call: TRBD2; j_call: TRBJ2-3; v_call: TRBV5-8; cdr3_length: 17; clone_size: once; cdr3_aa: CASSLGAGLADLGAQYF; cdr3_nt: TGTGCCAGCAGCTTGGGTGCAGGACTAGCGGACCTCGGAGCGCAGTATTTT
d_call: NA; j_call: TRBJ2-2; v_call: TRBV5-8; cdr3_length: 16; clone_size: NA; cdr3_aa: CASSPGTSSRIGELFF; cdr3_nt: TGTGCCAGCAGCCCGGGGACTTCGTCGCGCATCGGGGAGCTGTTTTTT
d_call: TRBD2; j_call: TRBJ2-3; v_call: TRBV4-3; cdr3_length: 16; clone_size: once; cdr3_aa: CASSQDRAGVADTQYF; cdr3_nt: TGCGCCAGCAGCCAAGATCGAGCGGGAGTGGCAGATACGCAGTATTTT
d_call: NA; j_call: TRBJ1-3; v_call: TRBV29-1; cdr3_length: 13; clone_size: NA; cdr3_aa: CSVGQSSGNTIYF; cdr3_nt: TGCAGCGTTGGCCAGTCCTCTGGAAACACCATATATTTT
d_call: NA; j_call: TRBJ2-5; v_call: TRBV5-1; cdr3_length: 16; clone_size: NA; cdr3_aa: CASSFTQRVLQETQYF; cdr3_nt: TGCGCCAGCAGCTTCACCCAGCGGGTGCTGCAAGAGACCCAGTACTTC
d_call: NA; j_call: TRBJ1-1; v_call: TRBV30; cdr3_length: 14; clone_size: NA; cdr3_aa: CAWSVPIQNTEAFF; cdr3_nt: TGTGCCTGGAGTGTACCAATACAGAACACTGAAGCTTTCTTT
d_call: TRBD2; j_call: TRBJ2-1; v_call: TRBV27; cdr3_length: 17; clone_size: few; cdr3_aa: CASMVSGRAVGMNEQFF; cdr3_nt: TGTGCCAGCATGGTGAGCGGGAGGGCCGTAGGGATGAATGAGCAGTTCTTC
d_call: TRBD1; j_call: TRBJ2-6; v_call: TRBV6-6; cdr3_length: 15; clone_size: once; cdr3_aa: CASTGRGRPANVLTF; cdr3_nt: TGTGCCAGCACCGGCAGGGGGCGCCCGGCCAACGTCCTGACTTTC
d_call: NA; j_call: TRBJ1-1; v_call: TRBV5-1; cdr3_length: 15; clone_size: NA; cdr3_aa: CASSLRGSANTEAFF; cdr3_nt: TGCGCCAGCAGCTTGAGGGGGTCAGCGAACACTGAAGCTTTCTTT
d_call: NA; j_call: TRBJ2-3; v_call: TRBV4-2; cdr3_length: 13; clone_size: NA; cdr3_aa: CASRHSSTDTQYF; cdr3_nt: TGTGCCAGCAGACACAGCAGTACAGATACGCAGTATTTT
d_call: NA; j_call: TRBJ1-4; v_call: TRBV30; cdr3_length: 14; clone_size: NA; cdr3_aa: CAWSGGRGNEKLFF; cdr3_nt: TGTGCCTGGAGCGGGGGACGGGGTAATGAAAAACTGTTTTTT
d_call: NA; j_call: TRBJ1-2; v_call: TRBV12-2; cdr3_length: 14; clone_size: once; cdr3_aa: CASRKDRANYGYTF; cdr3_nt: TGTGCAAGTCGCAAAGACAGGGCTAACTATGGCTACACCTTC
d_call: NA; j_call: TRBJ1-1; v_call: TRBV6-4; cdr3_length: 14; clone_size: few; cdr3_aa: CASQDSPENTEAFF; cdr3_nt: TGTGCCAGCCAAGACAGCCCGGAGAACACTGAAGCTTTCTTT